This entry concerns a single T cell receptor beta chain. The antigen is undetermined. This sample was taken from a study of T cell clones after liver transplantation. Study-level information: Samples came pre-transplant, pre-randomization before withdrawal, and post-randomization after withdrawal ended. Study conclusions and caveats: The donor-reactive repertoire was only partly measurable in a couple of subjects, lacking donor cells.

Sorting of unstimulated PBMCs yielded separate CD3+CD4+ and CD3+CD8+ fractions. Libraries were prepared by immunoSEQ multiplex PCR; TCRdb keeps only in-frame clonotypes and omits some of them. The data show 99,000 or so clones, approximately 78% seen once. The CDR3 contains 14 residues. The junction had 4 bases not matched to a gene; V was cut back by 1 base and J by 5 bases. Germline V lookup: CDR1 SGHAT, CDR2 FQNNGV. The rearrangement links TRBV11-2 to TRBJ1-2, with 7 bases aligning to TRBD1. The material was CD4+ T cells from blood, obtained before liver transplant. The receptor was derived from a human donor who received a liver transplant. The CDR3, as DNA: TGTGCCAGCAGCTTAGCGCAGGGGGTATATGGCTACACCTTC. Translated: CASSLAQGVYGYTF. Based on the CDR3 plus reference TRBV11-2 and TRBJ1-2, the full variable domain is EAGVAQSPRYKIIEKRQSVAFWCNPISGHATLYWYQQILGQGPKLLIQFQNNGVVDDSQLPKDRFSAERLKGVDSTLKIQPAKLEDSAVYLCASSLAQGVYGYTFGSGTRLTVV.